This T cell receptor beta chain stems from a study of blood T cell repertoires in COVID-19. Study as a whole: Sites across the United States, Italy and Spain contributed samples from acute and convalescent COVID-19. PBMCs, B-cell-depleted T cells, or T cells were the source of the cDNA or gDNA that made up the material.

This clone was seen only a few times. One end of the junction varies from germline; a read error may be responsible. As handled by the study authors: It was from reference gene primer amplification that nucleated cell counts were estimated. Sequencing was performed with immunoSEQ multiplex PCR; in TCRdb, only in-frame clones are kept and a portion is missing. V and J calls and clone size are copied from that table; D and trimming were computed from the DNA. Here the sample spans about 500,000 clones, 85% to 90% being singletons. This CDR3 comprises 13 residues. Germline values: CDR1 LNHDA, CDR2 SQIVND (reference sequence). Followed longitudinally, the Seattle patients had been enrolled during active infection.

This receptor was taken from a woman in her forties or fifties with COVID-19, enrolled during active disease. The rearrangement uses TRBV19 and TRBJ1-1, with D unresolved. Specimen: peripheral blood. CDR3 DNA: TGTGCCAGTAGGTTAACGGGGAACTCTGAAGCTTTCTTT. As protein: CASRLTGNSEAFF.